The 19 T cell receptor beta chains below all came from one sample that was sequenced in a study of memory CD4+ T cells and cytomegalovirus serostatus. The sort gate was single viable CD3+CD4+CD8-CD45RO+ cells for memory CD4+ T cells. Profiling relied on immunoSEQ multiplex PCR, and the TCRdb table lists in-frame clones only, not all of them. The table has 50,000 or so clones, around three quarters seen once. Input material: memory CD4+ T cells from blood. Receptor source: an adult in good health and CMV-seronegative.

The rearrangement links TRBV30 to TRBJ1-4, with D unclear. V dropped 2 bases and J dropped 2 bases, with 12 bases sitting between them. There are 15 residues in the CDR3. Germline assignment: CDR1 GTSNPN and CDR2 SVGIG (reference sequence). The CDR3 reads CAWSLGGGTNEKLFF. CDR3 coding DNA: TGTGCCTGGAGTCTCGGCGGTGGGACTAATGAAAAACTGTTTTTT.

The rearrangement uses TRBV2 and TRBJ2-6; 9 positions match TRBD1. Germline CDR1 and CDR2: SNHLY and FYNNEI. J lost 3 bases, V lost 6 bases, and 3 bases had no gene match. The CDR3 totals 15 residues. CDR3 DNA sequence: TGTGCCAGCAGGACAGGGGGAGGTGGGGCCAACGTCCTGACTTTC. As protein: CASRTGGGGANVLTF.

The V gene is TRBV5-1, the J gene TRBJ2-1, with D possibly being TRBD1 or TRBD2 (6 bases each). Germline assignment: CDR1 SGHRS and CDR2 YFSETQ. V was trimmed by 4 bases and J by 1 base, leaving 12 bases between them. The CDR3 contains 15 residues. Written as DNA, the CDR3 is TGCGCCAGCAGCCCGGAGGGGGGTTCCTACAATGAGCAGTTCTTC. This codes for CASSPEGGSYNEQFF.

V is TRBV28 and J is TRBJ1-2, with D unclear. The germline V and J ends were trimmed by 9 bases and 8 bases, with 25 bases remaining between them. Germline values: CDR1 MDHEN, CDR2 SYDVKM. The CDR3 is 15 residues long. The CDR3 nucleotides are TGTGCCAGAAAATCGACCCGGGCCCCCTCCAGCGGCTACACCTTC. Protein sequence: CARKSTRAPSSGYTF.

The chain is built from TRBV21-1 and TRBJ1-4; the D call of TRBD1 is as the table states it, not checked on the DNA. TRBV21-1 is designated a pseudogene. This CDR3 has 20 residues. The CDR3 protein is CASTSPGDRSVLATNEKLFF. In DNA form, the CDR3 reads TGTGCCAGCACCTCTCCTGGGGACAGGAGCGTCCTTGCAACTAATGAAAAACTGTTTTTT.

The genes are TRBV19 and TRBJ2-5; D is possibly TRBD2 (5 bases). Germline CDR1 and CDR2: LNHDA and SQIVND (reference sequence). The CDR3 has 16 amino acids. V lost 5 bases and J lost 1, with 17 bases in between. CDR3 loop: CASSLTARAAQETQYF. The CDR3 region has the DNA TGTGCCAGTAGTCTGACTGCGAGGGCTGCCCAAGAGACCCAGTACTTC.

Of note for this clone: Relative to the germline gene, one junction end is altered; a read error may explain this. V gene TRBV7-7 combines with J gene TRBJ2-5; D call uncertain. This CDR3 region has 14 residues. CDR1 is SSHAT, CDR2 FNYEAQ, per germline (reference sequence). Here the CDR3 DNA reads TGTGCTAGCAGCTTAGCCGGCCCCCAGGAGACCCAGTACTTC. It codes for CASSLAGPQETQYF.

The CDR3: CSVEGSRYRDVSYGYTF. DNA of the CDR3: TGCAGCGTTGAAGGGTCCCGTTACAGGGACGTCTCGTATGGCTACACCTTC. V and J are TRBV29-1 and TRBJ1-2; possibly TRBD1 for D (6 bases). Germline V lookup: CDR1 SQVTM, CDR2 ANQGSEA. Between the trimmed V and J ends, which lost 1 base and 5 bases, there was a span of 23 bases. There are 17 residues in the CDR3.

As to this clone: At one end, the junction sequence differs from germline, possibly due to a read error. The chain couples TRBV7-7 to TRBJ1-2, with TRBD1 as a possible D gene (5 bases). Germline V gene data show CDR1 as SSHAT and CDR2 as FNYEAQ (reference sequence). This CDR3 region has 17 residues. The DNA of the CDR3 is TGTGCTAGCAGCTTAGCGCTAAATGGGGGTAGTAGCTATGGCTACACCTTC. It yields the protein CASSLALNGGSSYGYTF.

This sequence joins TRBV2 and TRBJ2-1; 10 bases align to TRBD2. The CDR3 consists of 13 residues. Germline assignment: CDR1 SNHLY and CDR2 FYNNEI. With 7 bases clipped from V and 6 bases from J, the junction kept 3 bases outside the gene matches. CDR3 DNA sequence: TGTGCCAGCATCCAGCGGGAGGGCAATGAGCAGTTCTTC. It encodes CASIQREGNEQFF.

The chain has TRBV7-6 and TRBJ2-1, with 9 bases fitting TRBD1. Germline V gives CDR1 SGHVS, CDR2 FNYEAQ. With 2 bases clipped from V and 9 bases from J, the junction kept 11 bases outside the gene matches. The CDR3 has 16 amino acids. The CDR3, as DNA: TGTGCCAGCAGCTTAATCGGGACAGGGAGTCAAGTTGAGCAGTTCTTC. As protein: CASSLIGTGSQVEQFF.

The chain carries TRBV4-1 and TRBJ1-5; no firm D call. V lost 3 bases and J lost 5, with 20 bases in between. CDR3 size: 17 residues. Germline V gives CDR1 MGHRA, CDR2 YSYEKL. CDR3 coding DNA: TGCGCCAGCAGCCACCAACGCGGGCCGATTGGATATCAGCCCCAGCATTTT. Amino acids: CASSHQRGPIGYQPQHF.

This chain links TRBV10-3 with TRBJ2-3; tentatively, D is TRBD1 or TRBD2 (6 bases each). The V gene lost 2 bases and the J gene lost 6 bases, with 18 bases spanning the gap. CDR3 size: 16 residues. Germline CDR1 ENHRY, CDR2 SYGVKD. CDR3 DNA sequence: TGTGCCATCAGTGAGAGTGGGACACGGGGGTCGGATACGCAGTATTTT. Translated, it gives CAISESGTRGSDTQYF.

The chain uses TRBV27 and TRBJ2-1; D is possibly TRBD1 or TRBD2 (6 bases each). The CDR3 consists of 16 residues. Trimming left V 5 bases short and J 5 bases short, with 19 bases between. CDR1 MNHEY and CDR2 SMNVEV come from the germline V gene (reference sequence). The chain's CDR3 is CASSRTQGLTNNEQFF. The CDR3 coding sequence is TGTGCCAGCAGTCGTACACAGGGACTGACCAACAATGAGCAGTTCTTC.

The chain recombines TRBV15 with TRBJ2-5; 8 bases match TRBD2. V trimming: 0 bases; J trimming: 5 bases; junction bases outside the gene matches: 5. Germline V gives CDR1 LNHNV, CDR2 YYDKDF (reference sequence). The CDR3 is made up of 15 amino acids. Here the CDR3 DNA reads TGTGCCACCAGCAGAGATCTCGCTAGCGGGGAGACCCAGTACTTC. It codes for CATSRDLASGETQYF.

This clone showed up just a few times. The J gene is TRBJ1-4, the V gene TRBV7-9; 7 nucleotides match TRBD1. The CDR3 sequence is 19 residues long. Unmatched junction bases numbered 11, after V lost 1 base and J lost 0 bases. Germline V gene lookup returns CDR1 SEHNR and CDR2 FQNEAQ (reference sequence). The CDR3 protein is CASSLVRGRGFPTNEKLFF. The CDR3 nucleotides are TGTGCCAGCAGCTTAGTTAGGGGGCGTGGTTTCCCAACTAATGAAAAACTGTTTTTT. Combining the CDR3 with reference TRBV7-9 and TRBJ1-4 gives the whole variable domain DTGVSQNPRHKITKRGQNVTFRCDPISEHNRLYWYRQTLGQGPEFLTYFQNEAQLEKSRLLSDRFSAERPKGSFSTLEIQRTEQGDSAMYLCASSLVRGRGFPTNEKLFFGSGTQLSVL.

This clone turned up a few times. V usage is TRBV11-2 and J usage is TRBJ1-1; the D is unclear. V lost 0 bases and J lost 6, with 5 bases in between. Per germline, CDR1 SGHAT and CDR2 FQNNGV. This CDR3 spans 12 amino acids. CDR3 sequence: CASSLDFAEAFF. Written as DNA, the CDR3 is TGTGCCAGCAGCTTAGATTTTGCTGAAGCTTTCTTT.

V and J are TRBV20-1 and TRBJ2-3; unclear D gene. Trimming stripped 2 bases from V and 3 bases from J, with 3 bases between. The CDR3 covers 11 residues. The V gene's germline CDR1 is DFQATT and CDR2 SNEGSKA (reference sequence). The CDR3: CSARRTDTQYF. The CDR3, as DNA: TGCAGTGCTAGACGGACAGATACGCAGTATTTT.

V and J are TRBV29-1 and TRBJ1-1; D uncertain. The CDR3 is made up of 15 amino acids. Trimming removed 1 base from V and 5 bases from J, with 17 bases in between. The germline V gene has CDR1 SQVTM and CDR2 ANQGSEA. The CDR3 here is CSVEVLVRSGTEAFF. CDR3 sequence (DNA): TGCAGCGTTGAAGTGCTGGTCAGGAGTGGGACTGAAGCTTTCTTT.